This T cell receptor beta chain was identified in a study of T-cell reconstitution after alpha-beta-depleted transplantation in children. Comments on this clonotype: Its antigen remains unidentified.

Study-wide findings and caveats: After transplant, at about two months, alpha-beta T cells were reportedly derived from several hundred expanded graft clones. T-cell counts and diversity were attributed mostly to newly produced T cells one year after transplant. At day 60, the high TCRbeta diversity found in some patients originated from recipient T cells and thymic progenitors that had survived.

For TCRbeta, the library was prepared with unique molecular identifiers. In TCRdb, the PCR reads were re-called with MiXCR into one record per CDR3 protein. The data show 300,000 or so distinct CDR3 sequences, with approximately 20% seen just once and 10% to 11% held by the top ten. The V gene lost 4 bases and the J gene lost 4 bases, with 14 bases spanning the gap. The CDR3 has 15 residues. This clonotype was sampled from a male patient between 10 and 17 years old who had a stem cell transplant for acute lymphoblastic leukemia, so the T cells may come from the graft donor. The sample consisted of PBMCs, mostly from graft donor cells, taken 180 days after TCRalphabeta/CD19-depleted stem cell transplant. The chain joins TRBV12-3 or TRBV12-4 to TRBJ2-1; D remains ambiguous. This CDR3 is CASSYGPLQYNEQFF. The CDR3 region has the DNA TGTGCCAGCAGTTACGGGCCGCTACAATACAATGAGCAGTTCTTC.